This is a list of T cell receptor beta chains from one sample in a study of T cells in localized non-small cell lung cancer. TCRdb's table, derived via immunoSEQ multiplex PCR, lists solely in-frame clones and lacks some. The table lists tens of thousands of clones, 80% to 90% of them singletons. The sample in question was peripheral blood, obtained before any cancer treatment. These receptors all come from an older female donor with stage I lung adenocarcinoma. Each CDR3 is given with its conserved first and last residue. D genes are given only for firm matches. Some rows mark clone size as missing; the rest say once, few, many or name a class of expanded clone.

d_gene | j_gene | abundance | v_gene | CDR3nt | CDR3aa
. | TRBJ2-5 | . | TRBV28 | TGTGCCACGCAGACAGGAATAGAAGAGACCCAGTACTTC | CATQTGIEETQYF
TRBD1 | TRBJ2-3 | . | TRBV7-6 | TGTGCCAGCAGCGGGGACAGGGTCAGGACAGATACGCAGTATTTT | CASSGDRVRTDTQYF
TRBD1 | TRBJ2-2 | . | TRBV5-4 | TGTGCCAGCAGCTCAAGACAGGGGGGAAACACCGGGGAGCTGTTTTTT | CASSSRQGGNTGELFF
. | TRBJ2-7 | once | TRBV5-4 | TGTGCCAGCAGCAGCGGGACAAAGGACGAGCAGTACTTC | CASSSGTKDEQYF
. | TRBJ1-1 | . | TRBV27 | TGTGCCAGCAGTCCAAGACAGGCCTCTACGATGAACACTGAAGCTTTCTTT | CASSPRQASTMNTEAFF
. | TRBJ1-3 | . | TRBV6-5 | TGTGCCAGCAGTTCCAAAGAGACCCGAAACACCATATATTTT | CASSSKETRNTIYF
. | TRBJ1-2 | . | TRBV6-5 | TGTGCCAGCAGTCTAACGGCAGGGGCTAACTATGGCTACACCTTC | CASSLTAGANYGYTF
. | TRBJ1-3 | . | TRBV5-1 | TGCGCCAGCAGCCCCAATGGGGGCTCCGGAAACACCATATATTTT | CASSPNGGSGNTIYF
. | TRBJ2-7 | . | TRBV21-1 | TGTGCCAGCAGCATCGAAGAGAGGGACAGGGATTGTCACGAGCAGTACTTC | CASSIEERDRDCHEQYF
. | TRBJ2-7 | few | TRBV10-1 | TGCGCCAGCAGTGATGGGAACAGCTACGAGCAGTACTTC | CASSDGNSYEQYF
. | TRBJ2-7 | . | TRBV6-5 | TGTGCCAGCAGTTACTCAGGGGAGCAGTACTTC | CASSYSGEQYF
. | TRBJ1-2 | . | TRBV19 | TGTGCCAGTAGTACAGGCTCGGGTGGCTACACCTTC | CASSTGSGGYTF
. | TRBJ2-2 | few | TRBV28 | TGTGCTAGCCTAAGTTGGGGGCTGGGGGAGCTGTTTTTT | CASLSWGLGELFF
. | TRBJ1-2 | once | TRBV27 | TGTGCCAGCAGTTTGGAGGGGCGGGCTGGCTACACCTTC | CASSLEGRAGYTF
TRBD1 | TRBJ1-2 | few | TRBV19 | TGTGCCAGTAGTTTAGGGGGACAGAACTATGGCTACACCTTC | CASSLGGQNYGYTF